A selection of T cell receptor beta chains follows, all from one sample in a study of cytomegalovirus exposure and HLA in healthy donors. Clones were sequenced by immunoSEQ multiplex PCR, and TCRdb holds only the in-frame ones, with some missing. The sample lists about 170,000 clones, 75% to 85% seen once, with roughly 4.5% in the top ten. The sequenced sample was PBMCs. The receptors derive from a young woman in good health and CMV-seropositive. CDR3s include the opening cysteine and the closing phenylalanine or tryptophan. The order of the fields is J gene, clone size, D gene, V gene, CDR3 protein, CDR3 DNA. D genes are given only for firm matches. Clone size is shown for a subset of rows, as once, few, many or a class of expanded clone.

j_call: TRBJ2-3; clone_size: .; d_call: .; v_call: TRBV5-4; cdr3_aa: CASSQDRDTQYF; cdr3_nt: TGTGCCAGCAGCCAGGACAGAGATACGCAGTATTTT
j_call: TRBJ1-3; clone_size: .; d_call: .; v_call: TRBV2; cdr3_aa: CASNPTGGNTIYF; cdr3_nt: TGTGCCAGCAATCCCACCGGGGGGAACACCATATATTTT
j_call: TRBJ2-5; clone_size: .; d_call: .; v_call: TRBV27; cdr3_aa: CASRTSIQGTETQYF; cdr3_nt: TGTGCCAGCAGAACCTCAATCCAGGGTACGGAGACCCAGTACTTC
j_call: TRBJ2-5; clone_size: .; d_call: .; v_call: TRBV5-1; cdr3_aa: CASSLNRGASSETQYF; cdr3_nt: TGCGCCAGCAGCTTGAATCGGGGGGCCAGTTCAGAGACCCAGTACTTC
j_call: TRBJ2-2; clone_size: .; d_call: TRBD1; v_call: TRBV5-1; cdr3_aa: CASSSHVPGQANTGELFF; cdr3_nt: TGCGCCAGCAGCTCGCACGTACCGGGACAGGCGAACACCGGGGAGCTGTTTTTT
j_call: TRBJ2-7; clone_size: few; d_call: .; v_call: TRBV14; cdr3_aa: CASSQDPPTSYEQYF; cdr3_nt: TGTGCCAGCAGCCAAGATCCGCCTACCTCCTACGAGCAGTACTTC
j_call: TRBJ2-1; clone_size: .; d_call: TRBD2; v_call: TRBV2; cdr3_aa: CASSLAGDYNEQFF; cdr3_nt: TGTGCCAGCAGCCTAGCGGGAGACTACAATGAGCAGTTCTTC
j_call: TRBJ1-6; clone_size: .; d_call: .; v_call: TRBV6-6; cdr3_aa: CASSPGLPLHF; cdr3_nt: TGTGCCAGCAGTCCCGGTTTGCCCCTCCACTTT
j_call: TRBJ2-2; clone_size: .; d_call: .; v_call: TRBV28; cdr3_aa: CASSLSGNTGELFF; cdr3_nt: TGTGCCAGCAGTTTGTCGGGTAACACCGGGGAGCTGTTTTTT
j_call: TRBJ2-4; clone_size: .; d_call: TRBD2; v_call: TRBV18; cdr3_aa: CASSVREDIQYF; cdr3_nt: TGTGCCAGCTCAGTACGGGAGGACATTCAGTACTTC
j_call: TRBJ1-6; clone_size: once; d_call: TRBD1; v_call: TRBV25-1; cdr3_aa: CASSGQGGSYNSPLHF; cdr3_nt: TGTGCCAGCAGTGGACAGGGAGGCTCCTATAATTCACCCCTCCACTTT
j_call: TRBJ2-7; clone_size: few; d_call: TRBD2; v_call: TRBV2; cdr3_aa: CASSGRLAGGNEQYF; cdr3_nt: TGTGCCAGCAGTGGCCGACTAGCGGGGGGCAACGAGCAGTACTTC
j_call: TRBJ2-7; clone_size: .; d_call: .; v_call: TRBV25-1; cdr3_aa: CASSGRQGPVPYEQYF; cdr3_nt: TGTGCCAGCAGTGGTCGGCAGGGGCCGGTGCCCTACGAGCAGTACTTC
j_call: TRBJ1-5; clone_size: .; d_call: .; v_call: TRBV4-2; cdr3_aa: CASSQTAGNQPQHF; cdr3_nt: TGTGCCAGCAGCCAAACGGCGGGCAATCAGCCCCAGCATTTT
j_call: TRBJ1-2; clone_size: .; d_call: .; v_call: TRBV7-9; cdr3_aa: CASSLGGGQFPSNYGYTF; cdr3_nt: TGTGCCAGCAGCTTAGGCGGGGGGCAGTTCCCCTCTAACTATGGCTACACCTTC
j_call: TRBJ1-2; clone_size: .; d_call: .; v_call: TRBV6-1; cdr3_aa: CASSEVVGGYGYTF; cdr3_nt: TGTGCCAGCAGTGAAGTGGTAGGGGGCTATGGCTACACCTTC
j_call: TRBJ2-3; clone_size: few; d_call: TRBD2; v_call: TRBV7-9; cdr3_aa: CASSLAVSGEADTQYF; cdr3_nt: TGTGCCAGCAGCTTAGCAGTTAGCGGGGAGGCAGATACGCAGTATTTT
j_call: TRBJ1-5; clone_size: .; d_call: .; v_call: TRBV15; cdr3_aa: CATSRAGGGDNQPQHF; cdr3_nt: TGTGCCACCAGCAGAGCCGGGGGGGGTGACAATCAGCCCCAGCATTTT
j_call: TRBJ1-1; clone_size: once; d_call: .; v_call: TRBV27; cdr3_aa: CASSLSAGSTEAFF; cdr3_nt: TGTGCCAGCAGCTTATCCGCAGGGTCGACTGAAGCTTTCTTT
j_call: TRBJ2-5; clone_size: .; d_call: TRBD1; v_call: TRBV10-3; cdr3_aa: CAISLGQGGETQYF; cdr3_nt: TGTGCCATCAGTTTGGGACAGGGGGGAGAGACCCAGTACTTC
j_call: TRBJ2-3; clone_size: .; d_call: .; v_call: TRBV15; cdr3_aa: CATSRALQGSDTQYF; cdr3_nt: TGTGCCACCAGCAGAGCGTTGCAGGGGTCAGATACGCAGTATTTT
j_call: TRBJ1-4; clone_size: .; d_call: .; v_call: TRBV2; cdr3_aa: CASRFMGRGPATNEKLFF; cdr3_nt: TGTGCCAGCAGATTTATGGGCAGGGGCCCGGCAACTAATGAAAAACTGTTTTTT
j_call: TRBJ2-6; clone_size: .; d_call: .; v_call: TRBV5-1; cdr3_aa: CASSLDPTGANVLTF; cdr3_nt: TGCGCCAGCAGCTTGGATCCAACTGGGGCCAACGTCCTGACTTTC
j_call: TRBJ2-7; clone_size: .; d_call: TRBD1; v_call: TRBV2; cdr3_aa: CASKRQGGSYEQYF; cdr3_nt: TGTGCCAGCAAACGACAGGGCGGCTCCTACGAGCAGTACTTC
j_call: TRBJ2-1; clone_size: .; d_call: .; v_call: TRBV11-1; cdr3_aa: CASSLAPDYSRKQFF; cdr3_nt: TGTGCCAGCAGCTTAGCGCCCGACTACTCCCGGAAGCAGTTCTTC
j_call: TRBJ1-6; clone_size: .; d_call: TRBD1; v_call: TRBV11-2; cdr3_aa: CASSSTGGADSPLHF; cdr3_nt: TGTGCCAGCAGCTCAACAGGGGGCGCGGATTCACCCCTCCACTTT
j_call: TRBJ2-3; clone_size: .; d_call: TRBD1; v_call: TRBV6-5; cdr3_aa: CASSFRRDRATDTQYF; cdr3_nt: TGTGCCAGCAGTTTTCGCCGGGACAGGGCCACAGATACGCAGTATTTT
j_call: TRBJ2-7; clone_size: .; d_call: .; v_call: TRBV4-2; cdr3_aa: CASSQERDSYEQYF; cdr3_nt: TGTGCCAGCAGCCAAGAGCGGGATTCCTACGAGCAGTACTTC
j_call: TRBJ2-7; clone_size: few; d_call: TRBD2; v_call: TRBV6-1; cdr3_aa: CASSEGYSGAYEQYF; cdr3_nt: TGTGCCAGCAGTGAAGGGTATAGCGGGGCCTACGAGCAGTACTTC
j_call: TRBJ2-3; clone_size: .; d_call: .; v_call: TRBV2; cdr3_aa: CASTRGLRGPDTQYF; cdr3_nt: TGTGCCAGCACCCGGGGGTTGCGGGGCCCAGATACGCAGTATTTT
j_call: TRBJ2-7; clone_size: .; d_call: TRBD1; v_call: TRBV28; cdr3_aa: CASRTGGSYEQYF; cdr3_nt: TGTGCCAGCCGGACAGGGGGGTCCTACGAGCAGTACTTC
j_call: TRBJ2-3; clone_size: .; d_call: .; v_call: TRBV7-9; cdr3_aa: CASSRQVGTDTQYF; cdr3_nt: TGTGCCAGCAGTCGGCAGGTGGGCACAGATACGCAGTATTTT
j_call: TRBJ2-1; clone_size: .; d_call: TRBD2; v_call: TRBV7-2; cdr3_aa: CASSLEASGPQFF; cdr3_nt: TGTGCCAGCAGCTTAGAGGCTAGCGGGCCTCAGTTCTTC
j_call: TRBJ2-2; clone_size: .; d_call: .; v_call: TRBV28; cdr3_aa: CASSLFGVGELFF; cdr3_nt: TGTGCCAGCAGTTTATTCGGGGTCGGGGAGCTGTTTTTT
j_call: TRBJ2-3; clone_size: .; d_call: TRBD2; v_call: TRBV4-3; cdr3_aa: CASSPYSGGKENTQYF; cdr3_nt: TGCGCCAGCAGCCCCTATAGCGGGGGGAAAGAAAATACGCAGTATTTT
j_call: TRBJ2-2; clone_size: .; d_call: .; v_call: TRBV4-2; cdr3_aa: CASSQGVPENTGELFF; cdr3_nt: TGTGCCAGCAGCCAAGGAGTACCCGAAAACACCGGGGAGCTGTTTTTT
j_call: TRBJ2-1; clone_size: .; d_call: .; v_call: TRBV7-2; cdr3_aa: CASSLGSRYNEQFF; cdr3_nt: TGTGCCAGCAGCTTGGGCAGCAGGTACAATGAGCAGTTCTTC
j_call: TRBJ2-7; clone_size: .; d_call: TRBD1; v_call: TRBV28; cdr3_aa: CASLAPGDSEHSYEQYF; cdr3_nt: TGTGCCAGCCTAGCCCCCGGGGACAGCGAGCACTCCTACGAGCAGTACTTC
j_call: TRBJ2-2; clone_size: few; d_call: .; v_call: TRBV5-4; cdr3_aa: CASTTGQFNTGELFF; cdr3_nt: TGTGCCAGCACCACCGGACAGTTTAACACCGGGGAGCTGTTTTTT
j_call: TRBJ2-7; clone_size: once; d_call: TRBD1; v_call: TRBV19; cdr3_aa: CASSIRQGYEQYF; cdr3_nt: TGTGCCAGTAGTATCCGACAGGGGTACGAGCAGTACTTC
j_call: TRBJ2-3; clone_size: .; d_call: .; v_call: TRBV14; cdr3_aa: CASSQIAPTQYF; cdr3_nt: TGTGCCAGCAGCCAAATAGCCCCTACGCAGTATTTT
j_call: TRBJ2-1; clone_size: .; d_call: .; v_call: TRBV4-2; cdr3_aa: CASSQDLTGNEQFF; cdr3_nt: TGTGCCAGCAGCCAAGATCTAACAGGGAATGAGCAGTTCTTC
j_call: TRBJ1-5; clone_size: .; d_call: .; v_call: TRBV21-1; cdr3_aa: CAIKAITGNQPQHF; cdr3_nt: TGTGCCATCAAGGCTATTACGGGAAATCAGCCCCAGCATTTT
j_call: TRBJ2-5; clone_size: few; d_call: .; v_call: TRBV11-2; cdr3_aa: CASSLGIAEETQYF; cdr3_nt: TGTGCCAGCAGCTTAGGAATAGCGGAAGAGACCCAGTACTTC
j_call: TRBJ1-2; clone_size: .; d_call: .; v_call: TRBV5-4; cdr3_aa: CASSLRGRGSYGYTF; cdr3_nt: TGTGCCAGCAGCTTGCGGGGGCGGGGGAGCTATGGCTACACCTTC